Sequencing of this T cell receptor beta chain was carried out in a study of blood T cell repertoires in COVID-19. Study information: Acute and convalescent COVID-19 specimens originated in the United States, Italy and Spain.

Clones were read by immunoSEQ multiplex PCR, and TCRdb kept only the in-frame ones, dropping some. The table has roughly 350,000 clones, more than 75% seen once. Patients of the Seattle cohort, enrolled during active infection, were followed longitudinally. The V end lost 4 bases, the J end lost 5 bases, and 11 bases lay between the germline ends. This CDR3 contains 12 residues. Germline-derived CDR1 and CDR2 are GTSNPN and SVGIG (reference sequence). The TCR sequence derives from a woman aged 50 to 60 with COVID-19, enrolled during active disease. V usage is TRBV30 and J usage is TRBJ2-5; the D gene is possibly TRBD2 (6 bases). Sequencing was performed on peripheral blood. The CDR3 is CAWNGGSETQYF. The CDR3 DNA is TGTGCCTGGAACGGGGGATCGGAGACCCAGTACTTC.